Listed below are T cell receptor beta chains from one sample, sequenced in a study of identifying expanded T cells in peripheral blood. Only in-frame clones appear in the TCRdb table, and some are missing; sequencing was by immunoSEQ multiplex PCR. The table has some 97,000 clones, approximately 89% seen once. Sequencing was done on a sample of blood. The receptors originated from a person between 18 and 70 years old in good health. Both conserved end residues are trimmed from each CDR3.

V gene: TRBV6-1; CDR3 protein: ASRSSGSSYEQY
V gene: TRBV29-1; CDR3 protein: SVATGLGEKLF
V gene: TRBV6-5; CDR3 protein: ASSYSVVGYYGYT
V gene: TRBV2; CDR3 protein: AGTGGPLTAAYYNEQF
V gene: TRBV5-6; CDR3 protein: ASSPEEGAADTQY
V gene: TRBV10-3; CDR3 protein: AISEWELTYGYT
V gene: TRBV6-1; CDR3 protein: ASRIQDDTEAF
V gene: TRBV19; CDR3 protein: ASSTLAGGTDTQY
V gene: TRBV14; CDR3 protein: ASSPRTGNGYT
V gene: TRBV27; CDR3 protein: ASSLKGGRTEAF
V gene: TRBV11-3; CDR3 protein: ASSLPDRLYEQY
V gene: TRBV7-8; CDR3 protein: ASSLEAGVNNEQF
V gene: TRBV11-2; CDR3 protein: ASSLQTVRSGNTIY
V gene: TRBV6-1; CDR3 protein: ASRTGNTIY
V gene: TRBV19; CDR3 protein: ASSSPPSGRETQY
V gene: TRBV6-5; CDR3 protein: ASSRGQARTDTQY
V gene: TRBV29-1; CDR3 protein: SVELLQGARTGELF
V gene: TRBV2; CDR3 protein: ASGTGTGNTIY
V gene: TRBV9; CDR3 protein: ASSRGLAGSEQY
V gene: TRBV6-1; CDR3 protein: VSSARGGYGYT
V gene: TRBV5-8; CDR3 protein: ASTFNDRNQPQH
V gene: TRBV2; CDR3 protein: ASSEEPDVGYGYT
V gene: TRBV10-2; CDR3 protein: ASSESAGQY
V gene: TRBV2; CDR3 protein: ASSPTRYNSPLH
V gene: TRBV7-2; CDR3 protein: ASRSQGQGAYGYT
V gene: TRBV5-1; CDR3 protein: ASRAESEKLF
V gene: TRBV5-5; CDR3 protein: ASSRIGGKETQY
V gene: TRBV5-1; CDR3 protein: ASSIDPGTGGWSYGYT
V gene: TRBV30; CDR3 protein: AWRGRTPYGYT
V gene: TRBV6-5; CDR3 protein: ASSYVGEQY
V gene: TRBV27; CDR3 protein: ASQRGSSSYEQY
V gene: TRBV10-1; CDR3 protein: ANPRGNEQF
V gene: TRBV5-6; CDR3 protein: ASSLIRDNYNEQF
V gene: TRBV27; CDR3 protein: ASSWSAGTNEQF
V gene: TRBV29-1; CDR3 protein: SGRVAGNTIY
V gene: TRBV6-5; CDR3 protein: ASSYTLTSGYEQY
V gene: TRBV19; CDR3 protein: ASKIRDLGNQPQH
V gene: TRBV19; CDR3 protein: ASSYETSGNQPQH
V gene: TRBV5-4; CDR3 protein: ASSLEGLAYPGANVLT
V gene: TRBV5-1; CDR3 protein: ATSLRARGTDTQY
V gene: TRBV19; CDR3 protein: ASSIGYNSPLH
V gene: TRBV29-1; CDR3 protein: SVVGRGSQETQY
V gene: TRBV9; CDR3 protein: ASSVRQVNTEAF
V gene: TRBV4-2; CDR3 protein: ASSSRTGGVSGETQY
V gene: TRBV5-5; CDR3 protein: ASSFNWETQY
V gene: TRBV6-5; CDR3 protein: ASSPRASGTYEQY
V gene: TRBV5-6; CDR3 protein: ASSNPGRGANYGYT
V gene: TRBV2; CDR3 protein: ASSADGYSNQPQH
V gene: TRBV4-1; CDR3 protein: ASSQDRGFGNIQY
V gene: TRBV5-4; CDR3 protein: ASSLDARFTDTQY
V gene: TRBV19; CDR3 protein: ASSFYRGYYGYT
V gene: TRBV30; CDR3 protein: AWSGGPLGYT
V gene: TRBV14; CDR3 protein: ASSPELLTNTGELF
V gene: TRBV9; CDR3 protein: ASSVSGTSGGAQETQY
V gene: TRBV27; CDR3 protein: ASSFGTGGGYT
V gene: TRBV7-2; CDR3 protein: ASSRSSWDEQF
V gene: TRBV6-5; CDR3 protein: ASSSDSSNQPQH
V gene: TRBV19; CDR3 protein: ASRTSGRGPSTDTQY
V gene: TRBV27; CDR3 protein: ASSPFGTREF
V gene: TRBV18; CDR3 protein: ASSPQFSGASSPGELF